This T cell receptor (beta chain) was profiled in a study of blood T cell repertoires in COVID-19. About the study: Samples representing acute and convalescent COVID-19 were sourced from the United States, Italy and Spain. Nucleic acid was either cDNA or gDNA, and it came from T cells, B-cell-depleted T cells, or PBMCs.

Under the authors' procedure: The assay estimated nucleated cells by amplifying reference gene primers. Sequenced by immunoSEQ multiplex PCR; TCRdb stores in-frame clones only, minus some. The DNA was the basis for D and trimming; V, J and clone size are from that table. The sample lists 150,000 to 200,000 clones, around 77% seen once, with roughly 17% in the top ten. After removal of 1 base from V and 5 bases from J, the junction contained 6 bases not matched to a gene. The germline V gene has CDR1 SGHAT and CDR2 FQNNGV. The CDR3 consists of 15 residues. The chain joins TRBV11-2 to TRBJ2-5; 8 positions match TRBD2. Sequenced input: peripheral blood. This receptor was obtained from a man aged 60 to 75 with active or convalescent COVID-19. This CDR3 reads CASSLAGGILETQYF. CDR3 nucleotides: TGTGCCAGCAGCTTAGCGGGAGGGATACTGGAGACCCAGTACTTC. The whole variable domain, filled in from reference TRBV11-2 and TRBJ2-5, reads EAGVAQSPRYKIIEKRQSVAFWCNPISGHATLYWYQQILGQGPKLLIQFQNNGVVDDSQLPKDRFSAERLKGVDSTLKIQPAKLEDSAVYLCASSLAGGILETQYFGPGTRLLVL.